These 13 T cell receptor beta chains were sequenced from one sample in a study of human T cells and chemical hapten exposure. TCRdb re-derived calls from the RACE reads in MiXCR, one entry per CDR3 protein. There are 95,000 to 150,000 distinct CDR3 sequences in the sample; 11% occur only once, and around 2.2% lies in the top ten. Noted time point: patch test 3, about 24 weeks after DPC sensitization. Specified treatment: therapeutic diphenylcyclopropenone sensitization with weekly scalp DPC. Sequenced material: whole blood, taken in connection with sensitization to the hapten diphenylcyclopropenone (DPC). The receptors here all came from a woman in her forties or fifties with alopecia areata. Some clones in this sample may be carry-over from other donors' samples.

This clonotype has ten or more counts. The CDR3 nucleotides read TGCAGTGCTAGTAACGGTTTCACAGATACGCAGTATTTT. It encodes CSASNGFTDTQYF. This sequence joins TRBV20-1 and TRBJ2-3; no clear D. CDR3 size: 13 residues. V was cut by 3 bases and J by 2 bases, with 9 bases left in between. The germline V gene has CDR1 DFQATT and CDR2 SNEGSKA (reference sequence).

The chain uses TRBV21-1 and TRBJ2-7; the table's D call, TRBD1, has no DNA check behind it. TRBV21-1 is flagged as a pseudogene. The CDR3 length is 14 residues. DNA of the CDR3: TGTGCCAGCAGCCAGACAGGGGATTACTACGAGCAGTACTTC. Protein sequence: CASSQTGDYYEQYF.

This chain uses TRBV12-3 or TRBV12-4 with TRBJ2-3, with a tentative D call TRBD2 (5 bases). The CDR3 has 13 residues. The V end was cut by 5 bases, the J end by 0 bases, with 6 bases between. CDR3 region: CASSRRSTDTQYF. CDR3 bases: TGTGCCAGCAGTCGGAGGAGCACAGATACGCAGTATTTT.

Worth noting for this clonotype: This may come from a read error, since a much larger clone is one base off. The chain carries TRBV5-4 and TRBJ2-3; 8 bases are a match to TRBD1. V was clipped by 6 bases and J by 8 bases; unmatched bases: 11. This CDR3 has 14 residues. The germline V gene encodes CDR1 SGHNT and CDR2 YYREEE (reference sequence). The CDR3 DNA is TGTGCCAGCACCCAGGGGGCCGGGGCAGGTACGCAGTATTTT. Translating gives CASTQGAGAGTQYF. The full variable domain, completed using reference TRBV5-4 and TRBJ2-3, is ETGVTQSPTHLIKTRGQQVTLRCSSQSGHNTVSWYQQALGQGPQFIFQYYREEENGRGNFPPRFSGLQFPNYSSELNVNALELDDSALYLCASTQGAGAGTQYFGPGTRLTVL.

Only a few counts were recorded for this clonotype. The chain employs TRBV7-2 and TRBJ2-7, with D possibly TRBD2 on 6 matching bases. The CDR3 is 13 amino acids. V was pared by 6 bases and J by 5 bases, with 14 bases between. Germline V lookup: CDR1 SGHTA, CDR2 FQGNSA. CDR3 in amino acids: CASSHGGINEQYF. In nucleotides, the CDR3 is TGTGCCAGCAGTCACGGGGGAATCAACGAGCAGTACTTC.

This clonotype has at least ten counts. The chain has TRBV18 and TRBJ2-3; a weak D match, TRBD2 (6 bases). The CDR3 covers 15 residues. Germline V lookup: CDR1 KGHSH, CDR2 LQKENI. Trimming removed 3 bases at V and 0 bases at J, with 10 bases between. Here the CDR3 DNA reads TGTGCCAGCTCACCGTCCGCGGGGAGCACAGATACGCAGTATTTT. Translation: CASSPSAGSTDTQYF.

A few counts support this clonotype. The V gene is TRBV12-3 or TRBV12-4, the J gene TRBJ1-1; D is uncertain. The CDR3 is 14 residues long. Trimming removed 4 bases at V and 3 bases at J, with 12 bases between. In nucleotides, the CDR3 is TGTGCCAGCAGTTCGGGTGGTGGGGACACTGAAGCTTTCTTT. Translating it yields CASSSGGGDTEAFF.

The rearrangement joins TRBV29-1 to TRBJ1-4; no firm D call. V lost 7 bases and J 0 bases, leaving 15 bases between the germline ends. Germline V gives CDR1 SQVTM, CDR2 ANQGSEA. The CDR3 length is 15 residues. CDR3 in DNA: TGCAGCGCCTCTGACCCAGGTTCAACTAATGAAAAACTGTTTTTT. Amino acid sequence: CSASDPGSTNEKLFF.

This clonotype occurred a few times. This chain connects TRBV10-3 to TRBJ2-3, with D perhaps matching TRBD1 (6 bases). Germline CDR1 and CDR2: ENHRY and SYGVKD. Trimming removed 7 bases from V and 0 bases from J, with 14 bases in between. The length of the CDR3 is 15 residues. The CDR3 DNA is TGTGCCATCAACTACGACAGGAGAAGCACAGATACGCAGTATTTT. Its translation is CAINYDRRSTDTQYF.

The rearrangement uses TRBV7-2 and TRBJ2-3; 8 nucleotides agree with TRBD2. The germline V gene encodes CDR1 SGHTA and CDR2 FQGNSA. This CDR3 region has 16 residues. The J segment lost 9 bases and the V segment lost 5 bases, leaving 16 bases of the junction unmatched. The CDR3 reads CASSPVERESRETQYF. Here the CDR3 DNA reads TGTGCCAGCAGCCCCGTCGAGCGGGAGTCCAGGGAAACGCAGTATTTT. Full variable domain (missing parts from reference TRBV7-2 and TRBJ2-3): GAGVSQSPSNKVTEKGKDVELRCDPISGHTALYWYRQSLGQGLEFLIYFQGNSAPDKSGLPSDRFSAERTGGSVSTLTIQRTQQEDSAVYLCASSPVERESRETQYFGPGTRLTVL.

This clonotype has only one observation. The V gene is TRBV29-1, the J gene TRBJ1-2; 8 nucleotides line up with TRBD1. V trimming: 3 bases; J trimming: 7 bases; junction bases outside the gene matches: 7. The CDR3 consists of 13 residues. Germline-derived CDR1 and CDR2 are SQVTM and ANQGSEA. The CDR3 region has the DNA TGCAGCGTTGACGGCAGGGGGCAAGGTGGCTACACCTTC. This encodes CSVDGRGQGGYTF.

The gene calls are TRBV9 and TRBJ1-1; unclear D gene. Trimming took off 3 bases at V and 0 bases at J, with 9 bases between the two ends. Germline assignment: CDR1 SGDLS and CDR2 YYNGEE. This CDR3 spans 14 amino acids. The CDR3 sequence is CASSGDVMNTEAFF. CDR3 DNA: TGTGCCAGCAGCGGTGACGTTATGAACACTGAAGCTTTCTTT. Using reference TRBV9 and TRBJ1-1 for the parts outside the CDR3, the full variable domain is DSGVTQTPKHLITATGQRVTLRCSPRSGDLSVYWYQQSLDQGLQFLIQYYNGEERAKGNILERFSAQQFPDLHSELNLSSLELGDSALYFCASSGDVMNTEAFFGQGTRLTVV.

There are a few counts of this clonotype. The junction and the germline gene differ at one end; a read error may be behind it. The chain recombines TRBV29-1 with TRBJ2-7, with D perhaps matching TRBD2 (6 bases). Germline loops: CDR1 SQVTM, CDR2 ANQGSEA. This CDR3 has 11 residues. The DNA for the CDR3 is TGCAGCGTTGAAGATCGCGGGGTTCTCTCATTC. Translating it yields CSVEDRGVLSF.